Following are 27 T cell receptor beta chains from one sample sequenced in a study of identical twins. MiXCR was run by TCRdb on the 5' RACE reads, yielding one entry per CDR3 protein. The table shows fewer than 450,000 distinct CDR3 sequences, with approximately 9.1% occurring only once. The specimen was naive T cells sorted from blood. The receptors come from a woman aged 50 to 60 in good health.

This clonotype has more than one count but fewer than ten. This rearrangement joins TRBV6-5 to TRBJ2-7; 9 bases map to TRBD1. CDR1 is MNHEY, CDR2 SVGAGI, per germline. J lost 4 bases, V lost 1 base, and 11 bases had no gene match. This CDR3 is built from 17 residues. The CDR3, as DNA: TGTGCCAGCAGTTACTTGAGTTCAGGGGACAGGGCGTACGAGCAGTACTTC. Its translation is CASSYLSSGDRAYEQYF.

This clonotype was detected ten times or more. The chain employs TRBV7-9 and TRBJ2-7, with a tentative D call TRBD1 (5 bases). Germline V gene lookup returns CDR1 SEHNR and CDR2 FQNEAQ (reference sequence). V gave up 2 bases and J gave up 5 bases, with 10 bases separating them. There are 13 residues in the CDR3. The DNA for the CDR3 is TGTGCCAGCAGCTTATGGGGCGTGGACGAGCAGTACTTC. Its translation is CASSLWGVDEQYF. Drawing the rest from reference TRBV7-9 and TRBJ2-7, the complete variable domain is DTGVSQNPRHKITKRGQNVTFRCDPISEHNRLYWYRQTLGQGPEFLTYFQNEAQLEKSRLLSDRFSAERPKGSFSTLEIQRTEQGDSAMYLCASSLWGVDEQYFGPGTRLTVT.

This chain joins TRBV12-3 or TRBV12-4 and TRBJ2-2; 7 bases are a match to TRBD2. The J segment lost 2 bases and the V segment lost 6 bases, leaving 9 bases of the junction unmatched. The CDR3 totals 16 residues. CDR3 residues: CASRKIRDYNTGELFF. The DNA for the CDR3 is TGTGCCAGCAGAAAAATACGGGACTACAACACCGGGGAGCTGTTTTTT.

At least ten counts were recorded for this clonotype. At one boundary the junction diverges from the germline segment, which might be a read error. This CDR3 is CASSWTNQLGSSDEQYF. CDR3 coding DNA: TGTGCCAGCAGCTGGACCAACCAATTGGGGTCCTCCGACGAGCAGTACTTC. The chain is built from TRBV13 and TRBJ2-7; the D is unclear. Germline values: CDR1 PRHDT, CDR2 FYEKMQ (reference sequence). The CDR3 is 17 amino acids.

This clonotype appeared a few times. This chain links TRBV5-1 with TRBJ2-4; weak D call: TRBD2 (6 bases). The CDR3 is made up of 15 amino acids. V shed 1 base and J shed 5 bases, with 13 bases lying between them. Germline CDR1 is SGHRS and CDR2 is YFSETQ. The CDR3: CASSLSWSGENIQYF. CDR3 sequence (DNA): TGCGCCAGCAGCTTGAGTTGGTCGGGAGAAAACATTCAGTACTTC.

In this sample, this clonotype turned up many times. The rearrangement joins TRBV13 to TRBJ1-2; maybe TRBD1 (6 bases). Germline V gene sequence: CDR1 PRHDT, CDR2 FYEKMQ (reference sequence). Trimming stripped 3 bases from V and 8 bases from J, with 13 bases between. The CDR3 has 13 amino acids. The CDR3 nucleotides are TGTGCCAGCAGCTTCTTCGGGGGCGGAGGCTACACCTTC. Translating gives CASSFFGGGGYTF.

This clonotype was recorded at least ten times. At one of its ends the junction is not consistent with the germline gene, which may arise from a read error. The V gene is TRBV7-7, the J gene TRBJ2-3; TRBD1 agrees at 9 bases. Germline V lookup: CDR1 SSHAT, CDR2 FNYEAQ (reference sequence). CDR3 size: 15 residues. As DNA, the CDR3 is TGTGCTAGCAGCTTGACAGGGGGATCCACAGATACGCAGTATTTT. Amino acid sequence: CASSLTGGSTDTQYF. Based on the CDR3 plus reference TRBV7-7 and TRBJ2-3, the full variable domain is GAGVSQSPRYKVTKRGQDVTLRCDPISSHATLYWYQQALGQGPEFLTYFNYEAQPDKSGLPSDRFSAERPEGSISTLTIQRTEQRDSAMYRCASSLTGGSTDTQYFGPGTRLTVL.

This clonotype occurred a few times. The chain carries TRBV10-2 and TRBJ2-3; D is perhaps TRBD2 (5 bases). V lost 5 bases, J lost 3 bases, and 9 bases lay in between. CDR1 is WSHSY, CDR2 SAAADI, per germline. This CDR3 comprises 13 residues. The CDR3 sequence: CASSTGRTDTQYF. The CDR3 DNA reads TGCGCCAGCAGTACGGGAAGAACAGATACGCAGTATTTT.

This clonotype was observed many times. The chain employs TRBV20-1 and TRBJ2-1; the match to TRBD2 covers 7 bases. This CDR3 region has 14 residues. Germline trimming cut 3 bases from V and 4 bases from J; bases unmatched to any gene: 6. The germline CDR1 and CDR2 sequences are DFQATT and SNEGSKA (reference sequence). The CDR3: CSASGLADYNEQFF. The CDR3 bases are TGCAGTGCTAGTGGCCTAGCGGATTACAATGAGCAGTTCTTC.

This clonotype was observed at least ten times. The chain employs TRBV21-1 and TRBJ1-1. TRBV21-1 represents a pseudogene. This CDR3 contains 14 residues. CDR3 nucleotides: TGTGCCAGCGGGCAAGGCGGGATGAACACTGAAGCTTTCTTT. Translated: CASGQGGMNTEAFF.

This chain uses TRBV3-1 with TRBJ2-4; 9 nucleotides match TRBD2. This CDR3 has 15 amino acids. Germline V lookup: CDR1 LGHDT, CDR2 YNNKEL (reference sequence). With V trimmed by 3 bases and J by 4 bases, 4 bases remained unmatched. The CDR3 nucleotides read TGTGCCAGCAGCCACTTAGCGGGAGCAAAAAACATTCAGTACTTC. Amino acids: CASSHLAGAKNIQYF.

This clonotype was observed a few times. V is TRBV20-1 and J is TRBJ1-5, with a weak D call TRBD1 (5 bases). CDR1 and CDR2 from the germline V gene are DFQATT and SNEGSKA (reference sequence). Deletions cut 2 bases from V and 4 bases from J, with 12 bases between. The CDR3 contains 14 residues. DNA for the CDR3: TGCAGTGCTAGACCGCGGGGGGTGAATCAGCCCCAGCATTTT. Translated, it gives CSARPRGVNQPQHF.

This clonotype was seen repeatedly, ten times or more. The chain has TRBV4-2 and TRBJ2-2, with TRBD2 matching over 15 bases. V dropped 4 bases and J dropped 2; count of bases not matched to a gene: 2. From germline, CDR1 is LGHNA and CDR2 YNFKEQ. The CDR3 has 17 residues. The CDR3 bases are TGTGCCAGCAGCCCGGGACTAGCGGGAGGCAACACCGGGGAGCTGTTTTTT. Translating gives CASSPGLAGGNTGELFF.

A few counts support this clonotype. The chain links TRBV5-1 to TRBJ2-5, with 7 bases aligning to TRBD2. The V gene's germline CDR1 is SGHRS and CDR2 YFSETQ. V dropped 0 bases and J dropped 4; count of bases not matched to a gene: 6. The CDR3 is 15 residues long. CDR3 sequence: CASSLAASGRETQYF. CDR3 DNA sequence: TGCGCCAGCAGCTTGGCGGCTAGCGGACGAGAGACCCAGTACTTC.

The chain uses TRBV5-1 and TRBJ2-1, with 16 bases fitting TRBD2. Losses at the gene ends were 4 bases for V and 9 bases for J; bases not matched to a gene: 7. The CDR3 spans 16 residues. Germline CDR1 and CDR2: SGHRS and YFSETQ. The DNA of the CDR3 is TGCGCCAGCAGCCCCTTGGGACTAGCGGGAGGGGGTGAGCAGTTCTTC. It translates to CASSPLGLAGGGEQFF.

The V gene is TRBV6-5, the J gene TRBJ2-1, with D tentatively TRBD1 or TRBD2 (6 bases each). Germline-derived CDR1 and CDR2 are MNHEY and SVGAGI. V dropped 6 bases and J dropped 4 bases, with 10 bases sitting between them. CDR3 length: 13 amino acids. DNA for the CDR3: TGTGCCAGCAGGGAGGGGGGTTACAATGAGCAGTTCTTC. This sequence encodes CASREGGYNEQFF.

For this clonotype: Compared with germline, one end of the junction differs, possibly owing to a read error. V usage is TRBV19 and J usage is TRBJ2-6; D is perhaps TRBD1 (5 bases). Germline V CDR1 and CDR2: LNHDA, SQIVND (reference sequence). The CDR3 covers 16 residues. CDR3 sequence (DNA): TGTGCCAGTAGTCAGTTCATACAGTCTGGGGCCCACGTCCTGACTTTC. Its translation is CASSQFIQSGAHVLTF.

This clonotype came up many times. This chain uses TRBV7-9 with TRBJ1-1; D uncertain. V was pared by 5 bases and J by 8 bases, with 15 bases between. The V gene's germline CDR1 is SEHNR and CDR2 FQNEAQ (reference sequence). This CDR3 has 13 amino acids. The CDR3 loop reads CASSQADWAEAFF. In DNA, the CDR3 is TGTGCCAGCAGCCAAGCCGACTGGGCGGAAGCTTTCTTT.

This clonotype showed up many times. The CDR3 DNA is TGTGCCAGCAGCCTTACCACTAGCGGCTCTAGCACAGATACGCAGTATTTT. This gives the protein CASSLTTSGSSTDTQYF. The rearrangement joins TRBV4-2 to TRBJ2-3, with 8 bases matching TRBD2. This CDR3 is 17 amino acids long. Germline-derived CDR1 and CDR2 are LGHNA and YNFKEQ. V was clipped by 4 bases and J by 0 bases; unmatched bases: 9.

This clonotype was seen only a few times. The chain recombines TRBV4-2 with TRBJ1-1; 9 positions agree with TRBD1. V trimming: 2 bases; J trimming: 5 bases; junction bases outside the gene matches: 6. CDR1 and CDR2 (germline): LGHNA, YNFKEQ. The CDR3 extends over 15 amino acids. The CDR3 coding sequence is TGTGCCAGCAGCCAACGGGACAGGGAGAGGACTGAAGCTTTCTTT. It is translated as CASSQRDRERTEAFF.

This clonotype has only a few counts. The chain is built from TRBV6-1 and TRBJ2-1; the match to TRBD1 covers 8 bases. Germline CDR1 and CDR2: MNHNS and SASEGT. V lost 0 bases and J lost 8; bases outside the gene matches: 6. This CDR3 has 15 amino acids. The CDR3 nucleotides are TGTGCCAGCAGTGAAGCGGACAGGGAAGGAGATGAGCAGTTCTTC. Translating it yields CASSEADREGDEQFF.

This clonotype was counted between two and nine times. The chain carries TRBV19 and TRBJ2-4; D is perhaps TRBD1 (5 bases). The CDR3 contains 17 residues. V was trimmed by 6 bases and J by 2 bases, leaving 20 bases between them. Per the germline V gene, CDR1 is LNHDA and CDR2 is SQIVND (reference sequence). This chain's CDR3 is CASSRFGRRASKNIQYF. CDR3 in DNA: TGTGCCAGTAGCCGCTTCGGGCGCAGGGCCTCCAAAAACATTCAGTACTTC.

The rearrangement joins TRBV18 to TRBJ2-3, with a weak D call TRBD2 (5 bases). This CDR3 comprises 14 residues. V was cut by 1 base and J by 2 bases, with 7 bases left in between. Germline V gene lookup returns CDR1 KGHSH and CDR2 LQKENI. CDR3 nucleotides: TGTGCCAGCTCACCACAGCGGTACACAGATACGCAGTATTTT. Its translation: CASSPQRYTDTQYF.

The chain employs TRBV5-5 and TRBJ2-7; D gene uncertain. V was shortened by 0 bases and J by 6 bases, with 19 bases between the two germline ends. From germline, CDR1 is SGHKS and CDR2 YYEKEE (reference sequence). The CDR3 has 16 amino acids. CDR3 coding DNA: TGTGCCAGCAGCTTGGTGCTCTCGGTCTTGGATAGCGAGCAGTACGTC. This encodes CASSLVLSVLDSEQYV.

This clonotype was recorded at least ten times. This sequence joins TRBV24-1 and TRBJ1-5; 8 bases line up with TRBD1. V dropped 9 bases and J dropped 3; count of bases not matched to a gene: 3. The CDR3 has 13 residues. Germline CDR1 and CDR2: KGHDR and SFDVKD. CDR3 DNA sequence: TGTGCCACCCAGGACAGGGACAATCAGCCCCAGCATTTT. Its translation is CATQDRDNQPQHF.

This clonotype appeared a few times. The junction and the germline gene differ at one end; a read error may be behind it. V gene TRBV7-2 combines with J gene TRBJ2-1; 8 nucleotides line up with TRBD2. Germline V gene sequence: CDR1 SGHTA, CDR2 FQGNSA. The CDR3 is made up of 15 amino acids. CDR3 sequence reads: CASTPAGLDYSEQFF. DNA for the CDR3: TGTGCCAGCACGCCAGCGGGACTAGATTACAGTGAGCAGTTCTTC.

This clonotype was seen a few times. The gene calls are TRBV27 and TRBJ1-2; no definite D call. Deletions cut 3 bases from V and 4 bases from J, with 12 bases between. CDR3 length: 14 residues. Germline loops: CDR1 MNHEY, CDR2 SMNVEV (reference sequence). The CDR3: CASSLNSGTYGYTF. The CDR3 bases are TGTGCCAGCAGTTTGAACAGCGGTACCTATGGCTACACCTTC.